A single sample gave rise to the 32 T cell receptor beta chains below, sequenced in a study of Graves' ophthalmopathy and Graves' hyperthyroidism. Amplified TCR beta CDR3 regions were obtained using RNA transcripts as template. An initial RT-PCR round employing HTBI primers preceded a second-round multiplex PCR. TCRdb used MiXCR to reprocess the multiplex PCR reads, holding one entry per CDR3 protein. The table shows about 150,000 distinct CDR3 sequences, with over 35% occurring only once. Material for sequencing was peripheral blood. These receptors were taken from a woman in her forties with Graves' ophthalmopathy.

This chain uses TRBV6-5 with TRBJ2-2, with 10 bases matching TRBD2. The V segment lost 2 bases and the J segment 4 bases; nucleotides outside the gene matches: 1. The length of the CDR3 is 15 residues. The germline V gene encodes CDR1 MNHEY and CDR2 SVGAGI. The CDR3 protein is CASSYTSGTTGELFF. The CDR3 region has the DNA TGTGCCAGCAGTTACACTAGCGGGACCACCGGGGAGCTGTTTTTT.

This clonotype was counted many times. V gene TRBV28 combines with J gene TRBJ1-2; maybe TRBD1 (6 bases). The germline V and J ends were trimmed by 5 bases and 4 bases, with 14 bases remaining between them. Germline CDR1 is MDHEN and CDR2 is SYDVKM. This CDR3 region has 14 residues. The CDR3, as DNA: TGTGCCAGCAGTGAGATGGGGGGCGCCTATGGCTACACCTTC. This gives the protein CASSEMGGAYGYTF.

This clonotype was detected ten times or more. The rearrangement uses TRBV5-1 and TRBJ2-2, with D unresolved. Germline values: CDR1 SGHRS, CDR2 YFSETQ. Trimming removed 0 bases from V and 4 bases from J, with 4 bases in between. The length of the CDR3 is 13 residues. The CDR3 is CASSLDVTGELFF. In DNA, the CDR3 is TGCGCCAGCAGCTTGGACGTCACCGGGGAGCTGTTTTTT.

The rearrangement uses TRBV7-8 and TRBJ1-1; D is ambiguous. In germline, CDR1 is SGHVS, CDR2 FQNEAQ. The CDR3 covers 15 residues. V dropped 0 bases and J dropped 1 base, with 9 bases sitting between them. Here the CDR3 DNA reads TGTGCCAGCAGCTTAGCGCTTTCAGCGAACACTGAAGCTTTCTTT. Protein sequence: CASSLALSANTEAFF.

This clonotype was seen repeatedly, ten times or more. The chain has TRBV7-2 and TRBJ2-7; D is uncertain. Per the germline V gene, CDR1 is SGHTA and CDR2 is FQGNSA. Trimming stripped 5 bases from V and 4 bases from J, with 9 bases between. The CDR3 sequence is 12 residues long. CDR3 protein: CASSLSLYEQYF. CDR3 bases: TGTGCCAGCAGCCTCTCTTTGTACGAGCAGTACTTC. The full variable domain, completed using reference TRBV7-2 and TRBJ2-7, is GAGVSQSPSNKVTEKGKDVELRCDPISGHTALYWYRQSLGQGLEFLIYFQGNSAPDKSGLPSDRFSAERTGGSVSTLTIQRTQQEDSAVYLCASSLSLYEQYFGPGTRLTVT.

This clonotype came up many times. The chain uses TRBV29-1 and TRBJ1-5; the D gene is possibly TRBD1 (5 bases). CDR1 SQVTM and CDR2 ANQGSEA come from the germline V gene. V was shortened by 5 bases and J by 4 bases, with 12 bases between the two germline ends. The CDR3 contains 13 residues. CDR3 sequence reads: CSVRGGGNQPQHF. As DNA, the CDR3 is TGCAGCGTTCGCGGGGGGGGAAATCAGCCCCAGCATTTT.

This clonotype has ten or more counts. The chain couples TRBV6-5 to TRBJ1-1, with D perhaps TRBD1 (6 bases). Trimming cost V 0 bases and J 8 bases, with 13 bases left between them. Germline-derived CDR1 and CDR2 are MNHEY and SVGAGI. The CDR3 consists of 14 residues. The CDR3 coding sequence is TGTGCCAGCAGTTACTCTGACCCCGGGGGCGAAGCTTTCTTT. It yields the protein CASSYSDPGGEAFF.

This clonotype was observed a few times. V is TRBV6-1 and J is TRBJ2-5; 8 bases are a match to TRBD2. This CDR3 has 14 amino acids. Per the germline V gene, CDR1 is MNHNS and CDR2 is SASEGT. Trimming cost V 6 bases and J 5 bases; bases outside gene matches: 8. For the CDR3, the DNA is TGTGCCAGCAGAACGGGACTAGGGGTCGAGACCCAGTACTTC. It specifies CASRTGLGVETQYF.

This clonotype has ten or more counts. This chain uses TRBV6-5 with TRBJ1-2; no firm D call. The CDR3 runs 11 residues. Germline CDR1 is MNHEY and CDR2 is SVGAGI. The V end lost 4 bases, the J end lost 5 bases, and 5 bases lay between the germline ends. The CDR3 region has the DNA TGTGCCAGCAGTTCCGGGTATGGCTACACCTTC. This gives the protein CASSSGYGYTF.

Only one count was recorded for this clonotype. The chain is built from TRBV7-2 and TRBJ1-5; 9 bases map to TRBD1. V was clipped by 2 bases and J by 6 bases; unmatched bases: 11. The CDR3 has 17 amino acids. Germline values: CDR1 SGHTA, CDR2 FQGNSA. The CDR3 sequence is CASSLFAWDRASQPQHF. The CDR3 nucleotides read TGTGCCAGCAGCTTATTCGCTTGGGACAGGGCAAGTCAGCCCCAGCATTTT.

The gene calls are TRBV6-2 or TRBV6-3 and TRBJ1-2; D gene unclear. This CDR3 is built from 12 residues. V was trimmed by 8 bases and J by 4 bases, leaving 11 bases between them. From germline, CDR1 is MNHEY and CDR2 SVGEGT. CDR3: CASSVAAYGYTF. For the CDR3, the DNA is TGTGCCAGCTCTGTGGCGGCCTATGGCTACACCTTC.

This clonotype has a count of ten or more. J is TRBJ1-1 and V is TRBV7-2; 7 nucleotides line up with TRBD1. Germline V CDR1 and CDR2: SGHTA, FQGNSA. V was clipped by 5 bases and J by 4 bases; unmatched bases: 4. CDR3 length equals 13 residues. CDR3 DNA sequence: TGTGCCAGCAGCCCACAGGGGAGCACTGAAGCTTTCTTT. Encoded protein: CASSPQGSTEAFF.

The chain combines TRBV30 with TRBJ2-7; the D call may be TRBD1 or TRBD2 (6 bases each). CDR3 length: 13 residues. V lost 5 bases and J 3 bases, leaving 14 bases between the germline ends. Germline V lookup: CDR1 GTSNPN, CDR2 SVGIG (reference sequence). CDR3 sequence (DNA): TGTGCCTGGGGTTGGGGGGCTGACTACGAGCAGTACTTC. Amino acids: CAWGWGADYEQYF.

J is TRBJ2-2 and V is TRBV6-5, with D perhaps TRBD2 (5 bases). CDR3 length: 15 residues. V lost 2 bases, J lost 5 bases, and 12 bases lay in between. CDR1 is MNHEY, CDR2 SVGAGI, per germline. CDR3 in DNA: TGTGCCAGCAGTTACCTCCCACGGGGAACCGGGGAGCTGTTTTTT. Protein sequence: CASSYLPRGTGELFF.

The J gene is TRBJ1-6, the V gene TRBV7-2; 11 bases agree with TRBD1. Germline lookup yields CDR1 SGHTA and CDR2 FQGNSA. With 7 bases clipped from V and 5 bases from J, the junction kept 7 bases outside the gene matches. This CDR3 spans 16 amino acids. CDR3 bases: TGTGCCAGCACCAGAGGACAGGGGGCCAATAATTCACCCCTCCACTTT. As protein: CASTRGQGANNSPLHF.

In this sample, this clonotype turned up many times. V is TRBV18 and J is TRBJ1-1; a possible D gene is TRBD1 (5 bases). The ends were cut back, 4 bases at V and 3 bases at J, with 9 bases in the middle. CDR3 length: 13 amino acids. Germline assignment: CDR1 KGHSH and CDR2 LQKENI. This CDR3 is CASSHGRDTEAFF. The CDR3 DNA sequence: TGTGCCAGCTCACACGGCAGGGACACTGAAGCTTTCTTT.

The V gene is TRBV6-5, the J gene TRBJ2-7; maybe TRBD1 (6 bases). V gave up 2 bases and J gave up 5 bases, with 13 bases separating them. The CDR3 covers 14 residues. In germline, CDR1 is MNHEY, CDR2 SVGAGI. In DNA, the CDR3 is TGTGCCAGCAGTTACACCACAGGGATGCACGAGCAGTACTTC. Residues: CASSYTTGMHEQYF.

This clonotype was observed many times. The V and J genes are TRBV2 and TRBJ2-4; D not resolved. The V and J ends lost 5 bases and 0 bases respectively, with 17 bases between them. In germline, CDR1 is SNHLY, CDR2 FYNNEI. This CDR3 is built from 17 residues. DNA for the CDR3: TGTGCCAGCAGTTGGGCCCGTGGTTCCTTAGCCAAAAACATTCAGTACTTC. Translated, it gives CASSWARGSLAKNIQYF.

There are many counts of this clonotype. CDR3 protein: CASSYSTTSGYSYEQYF. Here the CDR3 DNA reads TGTGCCAGCAGTTACTCGACGACTAGCGGTTATTCCTACGAGCAGTACTTC. The V call is TRBV6-5, the J call TRBJ2-7, with 9 bases aligning to TRBD2. Germline V gives CDR1 MNHEY, CDR2 SVGAGI. This CDR3 is 17 amino acids long. J was trimmed by 1 base and V by 0 bases; bases with no gene match: 7.

The sample holds many counts of this clonotype. J is TRBJ2-2 and V is TRBV19, with D maybe TRBD2 (6 bases). The CDR3 spans 14 residues. Trimming removed 2 bases at V and 4 bases at J, with 8 bases between. Germline V CDR1 and CDR2: LNHDA, SQIVND (reference sequence). The CDR3 protein is CASSIPGGTGELFF. CDR3 bases: TGTGCCAGTAGTATACCCGGGGGCACCGGGGAGCTGTTTTTT.

This chain links TRBV2 with TRBJ1-6; maybe TRBD1 (5 bases). The length of the CDR3 is 14 residues. Trimming shortened V by 7 bases and J by 7 bases, and 14 bases separated the two germline ends. Germline V gene lookup returns CDR1 SNHLY and CDR2 FYNNEI. This CDR3 reads CASTQGARNSPLHF. The CDR3 region has the DNA TGTGCCAGCACTCAGGGTGCTAGGAATTCACCCCTCCACTTT.

The chain employs TRBV6-2 or TRBV6-3 and TRBJ2-5; D tentatively fits TRBD1 or TRBD2 (5 bases each). The CDR3 contains 15 residues. Trimming removed 3 bases at V and 1 base at J, with 12 bases between. Germline V gene lookup returns CDR1 MNHEY and CDR2 SVGEGT. The CDR3, as DNA: TGTGCCAGCAGTTATCTTCGGGACGGCCAAGAGACCCAGTACTTC. This encodes CASSYLRDGQETQYF.

This clonotype was observed at least ten times. V and J are TRBV2 and TRBJ2-2; the D gene is possibly TRBD2 (5 bases). V lost 7 bases, J lost 7 bases, and 13 bases lay in between. The length of the CDR3 is 13 residues. CDR1 is SNHLY and CDR2 is FYNNEI in the germline V gene. The DNA of the CDR3 is TGTGCCAGCAAGGACCCTCGGGGCGGGGAGCTGTTTTTT. This translates into CASKDPRGGELFF.

This chain links TRBV2 with TRBJ2-5; tentative D call: TRBD2 (7 bases). This CDR3 contains 17 residues. Germline V CDR1 and CDR2: SNHLY, FYNNEI. V lost 8 bases to trimming and J lost 3 bases, with 25 bases between them. CDR3 in amino acids: CASELAPLGGAEETQYF. CDR3 coding DNA: TGTGCCAGCGAATTGGCCCCGTTGGGGGGGGCCGAAGAGACCCAGTACTTC.

The J gene is TRBJ1-2, the V gene TRBV6-1, with 7 bases that match TRBD1. The germline gives CDR1 MNHNS, CDR2 SASEGT. This CDR3 spans 15 amino acids. With V trimmed by 6 bases and J by 5 bases, 12 bases remained unmatched. The CDR3 DNA follows: TGTGCCAGCAGCCTACAACCGGACAGGTGGTATGGCTACACCTTC. The encoded protein is CASSLQPDRWYGYTF.

This clonotype has more than one count but fewer than ten. The V call is TRBV28, the J call TRBJ1-2; D ambiguous. Germline values: CDR1 MDHEN, CDR2 SYDVKM. The CDR3 contains 12 residues. V was cut by 3 bases and J by 4 bases, with 6 bases left in between. The CDR3 region has the DNA TGTGCCAGCAGTTTGAAAGGCTATGGCTACACCTTC. Translating it yields CASSLKGYGYTF.

The chain carries TRBV29-1 and TRBJ2-7, with 7 bases lining up with TRBD1. The germline CDR1 and CDR2 sequences are SQVTM and ANQGSEA. The CDR3 has 14 residues. J gave up 0 bases and V 6 bases, and 8 bases lay outside the gene matches. The CDR3 DNA reads TGCAGCGTGTTGACGGGACAGAACTCCTACGAGCAGTACTTC. Its translation is CSVLTGQNSYEQYF.

This chain uses TRBV28 with TRBJ2-5; perhaps D is TRBD1 or TRBD2 (5 bases each). Trimming removed 10 bases from V and 7 bases from J, with 22 bases in between. The CDR3 has 14 amino acids. Germline CDR1 and CDR2: MDHEN and SYDVKM. The CDR3 protein is CATTRGNLFGTQYF. The DNA for the CDR3 is TGTGCCACCACCCGGGGCAACTTATTTGGGACCCAGTACTTC.

V and J are TRBV6-2 or TRBV6-3 and TRBJ2-7; 10 bases are shared with TRBD2. CDR1 and CDR2 from the germline V gene are MNHEY and SVGEGT. The ends lost 8 bases at V and 6 bases at J; junction bases unmatched: 10. There are 14 residues in the CDR3. CDR3 nucleotide sequence: TGTGCCAGCGGTGCTAGCGGGAGAACCTTCGAGCAGTACTTC. The encoded protein is CASGASGRTFEQYF.

This clonotype was detected many times. CDR3 nucleotides: TGTGCCAGCAGCTTATGGTTTAGCAGGAGAGGAGACGAGCAGTACTTC. This translates into CASSLWFSRRGDEQYF. V usage is TRBV7-9 and J usage is TRBJ2-7; D uncertain. CDR3 length: 16 residues. V was pared by 2 bases and J by 5 bases, with 19 bases between. Germline CDR1 SEHNR, CDR2 FQNEAQ (reference sequence).

This chain joins TRBV24-1 and TRBJ1-5, with 11 bases that match TRBD1. The CDR3 contains 16 residues. Germline CDR1 is KGHDR and CDR2 is SFDVKD. Trimming took 3 bases from V and 1 from J; bases not matched to a gene: 1. This CDR3 reads CATSDGQGASNQPQHF. CDR3 DNA: TGTGCCACCAGTGATGGACAGGGGGCAAGCAATCAGCCCCAGCATTTT.

This clonotype was seen many times. This chain links TRBV5-1 with TRBJ1-2; D might be TRBD1 (5 bases). The germline V gene encodes CDR1 SGHRS and CDR2 YFSETQ. This CDR3 region has 14 residues. Trimming took off 4 bases at V and 7 bases at J, with 17 bases between the two ends. The CDR3 DNA reads TGCGCCAGCAGCAGAACCCAGGGCTCGGGTGGCTACACCTTC. Residues: CASSRTQGSGGYTF.